These T cell receptor beta chains were read from a single sample in a study of blood T cell repertoires in COVID-19. Produced via immunoSEQ multiplex PCR; TCRdb's table is partial and in-frame only. The table has around 200,000 clones, around nine tenths seen once. Sample: peripheral blood. The source of these receptors is a man between 35 and 55 years old with active or convalescent COVID-19. The CDR3 runs from the conserved cysteine through the conserved F or W. A D gene is named only where the DNA matches it firmly. Expanded clones get a size class; other rows say once, few or many, or leave the size out.

V,length,J,size,D,CDR3,DNA
TRBV6-6,15,TRBJ1-1,few,TRBD1,CASRRRQGRNTEAFF,TGTGCCAGCAGACGGCGACAGGGCAGGAACACTGAAGCTTTCTTT
TRBV9,14,TRBJ2-2,NA,TRBD1,CASREGALTGELFF,TGTGCCAGCAGAGAGGGGGCGCTCACCGGGGAGCTGTTTTTT
TRBV24-1,16,TRBJ2-7,NA,TRBD1,CATSDHTDRENYEQYF,TGTGCCACCAGTGACCATACGGACAGGGAAAACTACGAGCAGTACTTC
TRBV27,14,TRBJ2-7,NA,TRBD1,CASRMTGSVYEQYF,TGTGCCAGCAGAATGACAGGGTCTGTTTACGAGCAGTACTTC
TRBV6-5,14,TRBJ1-2,NA,TRBD1,CASSPSSGGDGYTF,TGTGCCAGCAGTCCCTCTTCAGGGGGAGATGGCTACACCTTC
TRBV27,13,TRBJ1-5,NA,NA,CASRTAGNQPQHF,TGTGCCAGCAGGACAGCAGGCAATCAGCCCCAGCATTTT
TRBV10-3,13,TRBJ2-1,NA,NA,CATTPGEGNEQFF,TGTGCCACGACCCCCGGTGAGGGCAATGAGCAGTTCTTC
TRBV3-1/TRBV3-2,15,TRBJ1-6,NA,TRBD1,CASSQARGRGSPLHF,TGTGCCAGCAGCCAAGCCAGGGGGCGAGGCTCACCCCTCCACTTT
TRBV10-3,17,TRBJ2-3,NA,TRBD2,CAISEPLEERGVNTQYF,TGTGCCATCAGTGAGCCCCTAGAGGAGCGGGGGGTAAATACGCAGTATTTT
TRBV14,17,TRBJ2-2,NA,NA,CASSQAFGSEHAGELFF,TGTGCCAGCAGCCAAGCGTTTGGCTCCGAACACGCCGGGGAGCTGTTTTTT
TRBV5-5,13,TRBJ2-2,NA,NA,CASSIGLTGELFF,TGTGCCAGCAGCATCGGACTCACCGGGGAGCTGTTTTTT
TRBV18,14,TRBJ2-2,NA,NA,CASSESREPGELFF,TGTGCCAGCTCAGAGTCGCGCGAGCCCGGGGAGCTGTTTTTT
TRBV4-1,14,TRBJ1-1,NA,NA,CASSQAPGNTEAFF,TGCGCCAGCAGCCAAGCCCCGGGAAACACTGAAGCTTTCTTT
TRBV10-3,12,TRBJ2-7,NA,TRBD1,CAARDSLYEQYF,TGTGCCGCTCGGGACAGTCTCTACGAGCAGTACTTC
TRBV7-9,15,TRBJ2-3,once,NA,CASSSALGSTDTQYF,TGTGCCAGCAGCTCCGCCCTCGGTAGCACAGATACGCAGTATTTT
TRBV28,15,TRBJ2-2,NA,NA,CASSNGFKNTGELFF,TGTGCCAGCAGTAACGGTTTCAAGAACACCGGGGAGCTGTTTTTT
TRBV3-1/TRBV3-2,15,TRBJ2-1,NA,TRBD2,CASSQGLAGPNEQFF,TGTGCCAGCAGCCAAGGCCTAGCGGGGCCGAATGAGCAGTTCTTC
TRBV5-1,12,TRBJ1-1,NA,NA,CASSLGAGEAFF,TGCGCCAGCAGCTTGGGGGCCGGTGAAGCTTTCTTT
TRBV20-1,11,TRBJ1-5,NA,NA,CSALWRSAQHF,TGCAGTGCTCTATGGAGGTCAGCCCAGCATTTT
TRBV3-1/TRBV3-2,15,TRBJ1-5,NA,NA,CASSQVPGAYGPQHF,TGTGCCAGCAGCCAAGTCCCAGGGGCATACGGACCCCAGCATTTT
TRBV12-3/TRBV12-4,13,TRBJ1-5,few,TRBD1,CASRRDSYQPQHF,TGTGCCAGCAGGAGGGACAGTTATCAGCCCCAGCATTTT
TRBV7-9,16,TRBJ1-1,NA,TRBD1,CASSLLGRGVNTEAFF,TGTGCCAGCAGCTTACTTGGCAGGGGGGTGAACACTGAAGCTTTCTTT
TRBV2,14,TRBJ1-5,NA,NA,CASSEPGSNQPQHF,TGTGCCAGCAGTGAACCAGGGTCCAATCAGCCCCAGCATTTT
TRBV29-1,14,TRBJ1-1,NA,TRBD1,CSVEVVAGGTEAFF,TGCAGCGTTGAAGTGGTCGCAGGGGGGACTGAAGCTTTCTTT
TRBV7-8,14,TRBJ2-5,once,NA,CASSFVETQETQYF,TGTGCCAGCAGCTTCGTAGAAACTCAAGAGACCCAGTACTTC
TRBV18,14,TRBJ1-2,NA,NA,CASSPRAQGDGYTF,TGTGCCAGCTCACCACGTGCACAGGGTGATGGCTACACCTTC
TRBV6-2/TRBV6-3,13,TRBJ2-7,NA,NA,CASSFGRAGEQYF,TGTGCCAGCAGTTTCGGCAGGGCCGGCGAGCAGTACTTC
TRBV7-9,14,TRBJ2-3,NA,TRBD1,CATERTGNTDTQYF,TGTGCCACCGAAAGGACAGGGAACACAGATACGCAGTATTTT
TRBV4-1,15,TRBJ2-5,NA,NA,CASSQGWGPQETQYF,TGCGCCAGCAGCCAAGGCTGGGGGCCCCAAGAGACCCAGTACTTC
TRBV12-3/TRBV12-4,12,TRBJ2-2,NA,NA,CASSLGGGELFF,TGTGCCAGCAGTTTAGGCGGCGGGGAGCTGTTTTTT
TRBV11-3,13,TRBJ1-1,NA,NA,CATGVGLGTEAFF,TGTGCCACCGGGGTAGGGTTGGGCACTGAAGCTTTCTTT
TRBV5-1,14,TRBJ1-1,NA,TRBD1,CASSWDRGNTEAFF,TGCGCCAGCAGCTGGGACAGGGGGAACACTGAAGCTTTCTTT
TRBV28,15,TRBJ2-3,NA,TRBD2,CASSLAGGGTDTQYF,TGTGCCAGCAGTTTAGCGGGGGGCGGCACAGATACGCAGTATTTT
TRBV11-2,14,TRBJ2-7,NA,TRBD1,CASRDRTGTYEQYF,TGTGCCAGCAGGGATCGGACAGGGACCTACGAGCAGTACTTC
TRBV10-3,13,TRBJ1-1,NA,NA,CAISDEGRTEAFF,TGTGCCATCAGTGATGAGGGTCGCACTGAAGCTTTCTTT
TRBV23-1,17,TRBJ1-6,NA,NA,CASSQYRVPLYNSPLHF,TGCGCCAGCAGTCAATACAGGGTCCCCCTCTATAATTCACCCCTCCACTTT
TRBV7-3,13,TRBJ1-1,NA,NA,CASSPPGVTEAFF,TGTGCCAGCAGCCCTCCAGGTGTCACTGAAGCTTTCTTT
TRBV2,14,TRBJ1-5,NA,NA,CASSEARGGQPQHF,TGTGCCAGCAGTGAAGCGCGCGGGGGTCAGCCCCAGCATTTT
TRBV5-6,12,TRBJ1-2,NA,NA,CASSFAGAGYTF,TGTGCCAGCAGCTTTGCTGGGGCTGGCTACACCTTC
TRBV5-1,14,TRBJ1-1,NA,NA,CASSPDRPGTEAFF,TGCGCCAGCAGCCCTGACAGACCCGGGACTGAAGCTTTCTTT
TRBV28,16,TRBJ2-3,NA,TRBD1,CASSGERQGSTDTQYF,TGTGCCAGCAGCGGAGAGCGACAGGGTAGCACAGATACGCAGTATTTT
TRBV7-6,13,TRBJ2-1,NA,NA,CASSLTRYNEQFF,TGTGCCAGCAGCTTAACACGCTACAATGAGCAGTTCTTC
TRBV19,15,TRBJ1-5,few,NA,CASSADSFSNQPQHF,TGTGCCAGTAGCGCTGACAGTTTTAGCAATCAGCCCCAGCATTTT
TRBV28,13,TRBJ2-2,NA,NA,CASSLGDSGELFF,TGTGCCAGCAGTTTGGGCGACAGCGGGGAGCTGTTTTTT
TRBV5-1,15,TRBJ1-4,NA,NA,CASSATGTGDEKLFF,TGCGCCAGCAGCGCAACCGGGACGGGGGATGAAAAACTGTTTTTT
TRBV28,15,TRBJ2-4,NA,NA,CASSLGQARSYIQYF,TGTGCCAGCAGTTTAGGACAAGCCAGGAGTTACATTCAGTACTTC
TRBV27,14,TRBJ1-5,NA,NA,CASSFAGVNQPQHF,TGTGCCAGCAGTTTTGCAGGGGTCAATCAGCCCCAGCATTTT
TRBV5-1,15,TRBJ1-5,NA,TRBD1,CASSLGTGGNQPQHF,TGCGCCAGCAGCTTGGGGACAGGGGGCAATCAGCCCCAGCATTTT
TRBV11-2,14,TRBJ2-3,NA,NA,CASSLMTFTDTQYF,TGTGCCAGCAGCTTAATGACTTTCACAGATACGCAGTATTTT
TRBV30,12,TRBJ1-1,few,NA,CAWSEGGVEAFF,TGTGCCTGGAGTGAAGGGGGAGTTGAAGCTTTCTTT
TRBV18,13,TRBJ1-4,NA,NA,CASSESINEKLFF,TGTGCCAGCTCGGAGAGTATTAATGAAAAACTGTTTTTT
TRBV13,13,TRBJ2-2,NA,NA,CASRGGETGELFF,TGTGCCAGCAGAGGGGGAGAGACCGGGGAGCTGTTTTTT
TRBV19,14,TRBJ1-2,NA,TRBD1,CASRPGTGDYGYTF,TGTGCCAGTAGACCCGGGACAGGGGACTATGGCTACACCTTC
TRBV7-9,16,TRBJ1-3,NA,TRBD1,CASSSDGQGAGNTIYF,TGTGCCAGCAGCTCTGACGGACAGGGGGCTGGAAACACCATATATTTT
TRBV2,14,TRBJ1-1,NA,TRBD1,CASSSGQGILEAFF,TGTGCCAGCAGTTCGGGACAGGGGATCCTTGAAGCTTTCTTT